Listed here are 13 T cell receptor beta chains from one sample, sequenced in a study of cytomegalovirus exposure and HLA in healthy donors. Sequencing was performed with immunoSEQ multiplex PCR; in TCRdb, only in-frame clones are kept and a portion is missing. The sample records 150,000 or so clones, roughly nine tenths being singletons. The specimen sequenced was PBMCs. These receptors all come from a woman aged 18-35 years in good health and CMV-seropositive.

The chain is built from TRBV2 and TRBJ2-3, with D possibly matching TRBD1 (6 bases). The CDR3 extends over 18 amino acids. Germline V CDR1 and CDR2: SNHLY, FYNNEI. The V end lost 2 bases, the J end lost 3 bases, and 21 bases lay between the germline ends. The CDR3 DNA is TGTGCCAGCAGTGAAAAGACCCCGACCAGGGGCGGGACAGATACGCAGTATTTT. Translating gives CASSEKTPTRGGTDTQYF.

The chain carries TRBV5-8 and TRBJ2-5; 9 bases map to TRBD2. Germline V gene data show CDR1 as SGHTS and CDR2 as YDEGEE. Trimming removed 0 bases from V and 5 bases from J; junction bases left unmatched: 5. This CDR3 has 15 residues. Here the CDR3 DNA reads TGTGCCAGCAGCTTGGGAAGGGGACTAGCCGAGACCCAGTACTTC. Amino acid sequence: CASSLGRGLAETQYF.

This clone was seen a few times. In DNA, the CDR3 is TGCGCCAGCAGCCGGGACTCCTACGAGCAGTACTTC. This gives the protein CASSRDSYEQYF. This sequence joins TRBV23-1 and TRBJ2-7; TRBD2 might be the D (5 bases). TRBV23-1 is annotated as an ORF whose role is uncertain. This CDR3 region has 12 residues. Trimming left V 6 bases short and J 0 bases short, with 6 bases between.

The genes are TRBV2 and TRBJ1-2; possible D gene TRBD1, 6 bases. CDR1 is SNHLY and CDR2 is FYNNEI in the germline V gene. CDR3 length: 14 residues. Trimming shortened V by 2 bases and J by 4 bases, and 11 bases separated the two germline ends. The CDR3 nucleotides read TGTGCCAGCAGTGAACACAGGGAGATCTATGGCTACACCTTC. Translation: CASSEHREIYGYTF.

V gene TRBV7-2 combines with J gene TRBJ1-3, with 9 bases lining up with TRBD1. V lost 1 base and J lost 3; bases outside the gene matches: 4. The CDR3 is 16 amino acids. Germline V gene data show CDR1 as SGHTA and CDR2 as FQGNSA. Here the CDR3 reads CASSLGLDRGGNTIYF. Written as DNA, the CDR3 is TGTGCCAGCAGCTTAGGGCTGGACAGGGGTGGAAACACCATATATTTT.

Here the CDR3 DNA reads TGTGCCAGCAGTTACCAGGGACAGGGGGCCTACGAGCAGTACTTC. Translating it yields CASSYQGQGAYEQYF. This rearrangement joins TRBV6-5 to TRBJ2-7; TRBD1 agrees at 11 bases. Trimming took 2 bases from V and 2 from J; bases not matched to a gene: 2. The germline V gene has CDR1 MNHEY and CDR2 SVGAGI. The CDR3 is 15 amino acids.

The chain has TRBV19 and TRBJ2-2, with D unclear. V lost 6 bases to trimming and J lost 3 bases, with 5 bases between them. Germline CDR1 LNHDA, CDR2 SQIVND (reference sequence). CDR3 length equals 12 residues. CDR3 bases: TGTGCCAGTAGCCAATACACCGGGGAGCTGTTTTTT. Translating gives CASSQYTGELFF.

The DNA of the CDR3 is TGTGCCAGCAGCCGCCGGGGACAGTACAATGAGCAGTTCTTC. Translating it yields CASSRRGQYNEQFF. This sequence joins TRBV7-2 and TRBJ2-1; TRBD1 matches 7 bases. CDR3 length: 14 residues. With V trimmed by 5 bases and J by 4 bases, 5 bases remained unmatched. Germline loops: CDR1 SGHTA, CDR2 FQGNSA.

The V gene is TRBV4-2, the J gene TRBJ1-5; D remains unclear. V lost 0 bases, J lost 6 bases, and 12 bases lay in between. The CDR3 contains 15 residues. Germline V CDR1 and CDR2: LGHNA, YNFKEQ. This chain's CDR3 is CASSQDLLTIQPQHF. DNA for the CDR3: TGTGCCAGCAGCCAAGATCTCCTGACAATTCAGCCCCAGCATTTT.

This chain links TRBV6-5 with TRBJ1-1; no definite D call. The CDR3 consists of 14 residues. V shed 0 bases and J shed 3 bases, with 8 bases lying between them. Germline V gene data show CDR1 as MNHEY and CDR2 as SVGAGI. The CDR3 DNA reads TGTGCCAGCAGTTACTCGAGGGTAGACACTGAAGCTTTCTTT. The encoded protein is CASSYSRVDTEAFF.

The chain recombines TRBV27 with TRBJ2-1; TRBD2 aligns across 11 bases. V was pared by 0 bases and J by 1 base, with 11 bases of the junction left unmatched. CDR1 MNHEY and CDR2 SMNVEV come from the germline V gene (reference sequence). This CDR3 has 20 residues. The chain's CDR3 is CASSLSSELAGGGSYNEQFF. The CDR3 DNA reads TGTGCCAGCAGTTTATCGTCGGAGCTAGCGGGAGGTGGGTCCTACAATGAGCAGTTCTTC.

The chain uses TRBV6-5 and TRBJ2-1; 9 bases are a match to TRBD2. Germline CDR1 reads MNHEY; CDR2 reads SVGAGI. With V trimmed by 5 bases and J by 8 bases, 7 bases remained unmatched. This CDR3 spans 14 amino acids. In nucleotides, the CDR3 is TGTGCCAGCAGTCCGGGACTAGCAACGGATGAGCAGTTCTTC. The encoded protein is CASSPGLATDEQFF.

The chain has TRBV5-1 and TRBJ2-7; 13 nucleotides align to TRBD2. V shed 0 bases and J 3 bases; nucleotides not matched to a gene: 9. There are 18 residues in the CDR3. CDR1 and CDR2 from the germline V gene are SGHRS and YFSETQ. The CDR3 DNA sequence: TGCGCCAGCAGCTTGGTTACTAGCGGGAGGGCCCGTTTCTACGAGCAGTACTTC. Amino acids: CASSLVTSGRARFYEQYF.